This T cell receptor beta chain derives from a study of T cells in Graves' hyperthyroidism and ophthalmopathy. The CDR3 loop spans 20 amino acids. V lost 6 bases to trimming and J lost 4 bases; unmatched junction nucleotides: 22. This clonotype was seen many times. What was amplified from RNA transcripts were TCR beta CDR3 regions. Researchers ran a first-round RT-PCR on the TCR CDR3 using the HTBI primer set. TCRdb re-derived calls from the multiplex PCR reads in MiXCR, one entry per CDR3 protein. The table lists approximately 570,000 distinct CDR3 sequences, 15% to 20% of them singletons. Uncontrolled infection, other autoimmune disease, pregnancy and lactation each barred patients from inclusion.

The clonotype comes from a man aged 40-50 years with Graves' ophthalmopathy. J is TRBJ1-2 and V is TRBV12-3 or TRBV12-4; 11 bases match TRBD1. The sequencing sample was made of blood. The CDR3 spells CASSLGQGAPTEVSTYGYTF. The DNA of the CDR3 is TGTGCCAGCAGCCTTGGACAGGGGGCGCCTACGGAAGTTTCGACCTATGGCTACACCTTC.